This T cell receptor (beta chain) originates from a study of blood T cell repertoires in COVID-19. Study overall: PBMCs, B-cell-depleted T cells, or T cells were the source of the cDNA or gDNA that made up the material.

Assignment of participants to cohorts was predicated upon participant-reported clinical history. Assay: immunoSEQ multiplex PCR; the TCRdb copy retains only in-frame clones and omits some. The table has approximately 250,000 clones, 70% to 90% seen once. V lost 4 bases and J lost 0; bases outside the gene matches: 6. The CDR3 is 16 residues long. Germline V gene data show CDR1 as SEHNR and CDR2 as FQNEAQ (reference sequence). This receptor was identified in a middle-aged woman with acute COVID-19. The chain links TRBV7-9 to TRBJ2-5, with 9 bases fitting TRBD2. Sample: PBMCs or T cells enriched from blood (not recorded which). The CDR3 DNA follows: TGTGCCAGCAGCTCGGGACTAGCAGAGTACCAAGAGACCCAGTACTTC. Translated: CASSSGLAEYQETQYF.